This T cell receptor beta chain comes out of a study of blood T cell repertoires in COVID-19 (TCRdb year 2020). Background for the entire study: Collaborator samples came from the United States, Italy and Spain and covered acute and convalescent phases of COVID-19. HLA class I and class II types, where available, came from metadata supplied by the sample provider rather than from assay-based typing. The dataset comprised deeply sampled blood TCRbeta repertoires from subjects exposed to, actively infected with, or recovered from COVID-19. Samples came from the ongoing ImmuneRACE study (first 160 participants) plus 1,254 subjects from 6 global collaborators. The prospective study material was composed of cDNA or gDNA derived from T cells, B-cell-depleted T cells, or PBMCs. A freely available public database, intended as a resource for researchers studying the immune response to SARS-CoV-2, is where the repertoires were released. Sample metadata almost always included a de-identified subject ID, COVID-19 status, age in years and sex.

Whole blood was collected in K2EDTA tubes by collaborating institutions according to the institutions' own protocols. For TCRbeta analysis, collaborators shipped samples as frozen whole blood, isolated PBMCs, or DNA extracted from either of those sample types. The research as a whole found: The quantity of clinical and demographic metadata differed by source and by participant and was supplied without curation.

The immunoSEQ Assay, a bias-controlled multiplex PCR, was used to amplify TCRbeta CDR3 regions from genomic DNA. The original methods were these. The number of nucleated cells in each sample was estimated from the amplification of reference gene primers within the assay. To quantify the absolute abundance of each unique TCRbeta CDR3 rearrangement, sequence reads were collapsed and filtered. For each sample, productive Simpson clonality was calculated by taking the square root of Simpson's diversity index across productive rearrangements. TCRdb holds this immuneACCESS table with in-frame rearrangements only. Some clones are missing; in checked studies, unresolved V genes explain under half, and the rest has no known cause. V, J and clone size are those of that table, while D and trimming were read from the DNA. This sample holds 270,000 or so clones; approximately 86% were observed only once. Of the sample, 8.5% to 9% is held by the ten largest clones.

A single count supports this clone. Its antigen remains unidentified. The sample holds no much larger clone one base away, and base qualities are not on file. The germline V and J ends show losses of 6 bases and 5 bases respectively, and no gene match explains 7 bases of the junction. CDR3 length: 14 amino acids, cysteine to phenylalanine. Just CDR3 DNA is preserved here, 42 bases in frame from base 1. Reading the germline V gene gives CDR1 MRHNA and CDR2 SNTAGT. The specimen sequenced was peripheral blood. This TCR was sampled from a man aged 35-49 years with active or convalescent COVID-19. The chain is encoded by TRBV6-4 joined to TRBJ1-1; TRBD1 matches 9 bases in the middle. The base sequence is TGTGCCAGCAGGCGGGACAGGGAGGGGACTGAAGCTTTCTTT. It codes for CASRRDREGTEAFF.